A selection of T cell receptor beta chains follows, all from one sample in a study of shared clonotypes between healthy human individuals. TCRdb's copy holds only in-frame clones and misses some; the assay was immunoSEQ multiplex PCR. Of around 1,000,000 clones in the sample, approximately 75% were seen once. The specimen sequenced was memory CD4+ T cells from PBMCs. All receptors come from a man younger than 35 in good health. Some clones in this sample may be carry-over from other donors' samples. CDR3s include the opening cysteine and the closing phenylalanine or tryptophan. The order of the fields is J gene, clone size, V gene, D gene, CDR3 DNA, CDR3 protein. A D gene is named only where the DNA matches it firmly. Clone size, where shown, is once, few, many, or a class for clones that have expanded.

j_gene: TRBJ1-2
abundance: NA
v_gene: TRBV13
d_gene: NA
CDR3nt: TGTGCCAGCAGCTTAAGTAGCGTCGGAGGGGGCTATGGCTACACCTTC
CDR3aa: CASSLSSVGGGYGYTF

j_gene: TRBJ1-2
abundance: NA
v_gene: TRBV18
d_gene: NA
CDR3nt: TGTGCCAGCTCACCACCGACAGTCGCGAGCGGCTACACCTTC
CDR3aa: CASSPPTVASGYTF

j_gene: TRBJ2-5
abundance: NA
v_gene: TRBV30
d_gene: NA
CDR3nt: TGTGCCGGGAACAGGGCCCCCTACCAAGAGACCCAGTACTTC
CDR3aa: CAGNRAPYQETQYF

j_gene: TRBJ1-2
abundance: few
v_gene: TRBV19
d_gene: NA
CDR3nt: TGTGCCAGTAGCGGGAATGTTGGCGGCTACACCTTC
CDR3aa: CASSGNVGGYTF

j_gene: TRBJ2-7
abundance: NA
v_gene: TRBV28
d_gene: TRBD2
CDR3nt: TGTGCCAGCAGTTTCCCACTAGCGCCTCCCTCCTACGAGCAGTACTTC
CDR3aa: CASSFPLAPPSYEQYF

j_gene: TRBJ1-2
abundance: NA
v_gene: TRBV19
d_gene: NA
CDR3nt: TGTGCCAGTAGTATGACAGGTCGAGGCAACTATGGCTACACCTTC
CDR3aa: CASSMTGRGNYGYTF

j_gene: TRBJ1-3
abundance: NA
v_gene: TRBV7-2
d_gene: NA
CDR3nt: TGTGCCAGCAGCTCAGCCCTGGGGGGAGCAGGAAACACCATATATTTT
CDR3aa: CASSSALGGAGNTIYF

j_gene: TRBJ2-1
abundance: NA
v_gene: TRBV6-6
d_gene: NA
CDR3nt: TGTGCCAGCAGTTACCCTCACGGAGGTTCCTACAATGAGCAGTTCTTC
CDR3aa: CASSYPHGGSYNEQFF

j_gene: TRBJ2-7
abundance: NA
v_gene: TRBV4-2
d_gene: TRBD2
CDR3nt: TGTGCCAGCAGCCAGACCCCCGGGACTAGCGGGTACGGGCAGTACTTC
CDR3aa: CASSQTPGTSGYGQYF

j_gene: TRBJ2-1
abundance: NA
v_gene: TRBV9
d_gene: NA
CDR3nt: TGTGCCAGCAGCCCTAGGACTACTAGATACAATGAGCAGTTCTTC
CDR3aa: CASSPRTTRYNEQFF

j_gene: TRBJ1-1
abundance: NA
v_gene: TRBV28
d_gene: NA
CDR3nt: TGTGCCAGCAGTCTACTGGGCAGGGGCTCCGGTGAAGCTTTCTTT
CDR3aa: CASSLLGRGSGEAFF

j_gene: TRBJ2-7
abundance: NA
v_gene: TRBV7-2
d_gene: NA
CDR3nt: TGTGCCAGCAGCGTCACCCCCGGAACCCACTACGAGCAGTACTTC
CDR3aa: CASSVTPGTHYEQYF

j_gene: TRBJ2-5
abundance: NA
v_gene: TRBV19
d_gene: TRBD1
CDR3nt: TGTGCCAGTAGTATGGTCAGGGGGCGAGGAGAGACCCAGTACTTC
CDR3aa: CASSMVRGRGETQYF

j_gene: TRBJ1-2
abundance: NA
v_gene: TRBV18
d_gene: NA
CDR3nt: TGTGCCAGCTCACCCACGACAGGCGACCTCTATGGCTACACCTTC
CDR3aa: CASSPTTGDLYGYTF

j_gene: TRBJ1-1
abundance: many
v_gene: TRBV9
d_gene: NA
CDR3nt: TGTGCCAGCAGCGTAGGGGACTTCAACACTGAAGCTTTCTTT
CDR3aa: CASSVGDFNTEAFF

j_gene: TRBJ2-7
abundance: NA
v_gene: TRBV28
d_gene: NA
CDR3nt: TGTGCCAGCAGTCCCCCCGGGACGGCTCGCTACGAGCAGTACTTC
CDR3aa: CASSPPGTARYEQYF

j_gene: TRBJ1-4
abundance: NA
v_gene: TRBV19
d_gene: TRBD1
CDR3nt: TGTGCCAGTAAGGACAGGAAGAATGAAAAACTGTTTTTT
CDR3aa: CASKDRKNEKLFF

j_gene: TRBJ2-1
abundance: NA
v_gene: TRBV7-9
d_gene: TRBD2
CDR3nt: TGTGCCAGCAGCTCCCCCGGGGGGATTGCCCACAATGAGCAGTTCTTC
CDR3aa: CASSSPGGIAHNEQFF

j_gene: TRBJ1-3
abundance: NA
v_gene: TRBV4-2
d_gene: NA
CDR3nt: TGTGCCAGCAGCCGGGAGGGGTCGTCGGGAAACACCATATATTTT
CDR3aa: CASSREGSSGNTIYF

j_gene: TRBJ1-3
abundance: NA
v_gene: TRBV7-2
d_gene: NA
CDR3nt: TGTGCCAGCAGCCGGGACGCGAACTCTGGAAACACCATATATTTT
CDR3aa: CASSRDANSGNTIYF

j_gene: TRBJ1-2
abundance: NA
v_gene: TRBV7-9
d_gene: NA
CDR3nt: TGTGCCAGCAGCTTGTTTCAACGGGACACAGGCGGCTACACCTTC
CDR3aa: CASSLFQRDTGGYTF

j_gene: TRBJ2-3
abundance: NA
v_gene: TRBV5-4
d_gene: NA
CDR3nt: TGTGCCAGCAGCTTGAGGGTGGTAGCGAGCACAGATACGCAGTATTTT
CDR3aa: CASSLRVVASTDTQYF

j_gene: TRBJ2-7
abundance: NA
v_gene: TRBV5-5
d_gene: NA
CDR3nt: TGTGCCAGCAGCTTGTTGACAGGCTACGAGCAGTACTTC
CDR3aa: CASSLLTGYEQYF

j_gene: TRBJ2-3
abundance: NA
v_gene: TRBV5-1
d_gene: NA
CDR3nt: TGCGCCAGCAGCTTTTTACTCGAAACAGATACGCAGTATTTT
CDR3aa: CASSFLLETDTQYF

j_gene: TRBJ2-2
abundance: few
v_gene: TRBV6-1
d_gene: NA
CDR3nt: TGTGCCAGCAAGGGACTGAACACCGGGGAGCTGTTTTTT
CDR3aa: CASKGLNTGELFF

j_gene: TRBJ2-1
abundance: once
v_gene: TRBV7-9
d_gene: NA
CDR3nt: TGTGCCAGCTCGATGATGGATACGGGCAATGAGCAGTTCTTC
CDR3aa: CASSMMDTGNEQFF

j_gene: TRBJ1-2
abundance: NA
v_gene: TRBV6-1
d_gene: TRBD1
CDR3nt: TGTGCCAGCAGTGAAGCAGGACAGGGGTATTACGGCTACACCTTC
CDR3aa: CASSEAGQGYYGYTF

j_gene: TRBJ1-1
abundance: NA
v_gene: TRBV7-9
d_gene: NA
CDR3nt: TGTGCCAGCAGCCCAAAGGGAGGGACTCCGAACACTGAAGCTTTCTTT
CDR3aa: CASSPKGGTPNTEAFF

j_gene: TRBJ2-3
abundance: NA
v_gene: TRBV7-3
d_gene: NA
CDR3nt: TGTGCCAGCAGCCCAAACCCGGGAGATACGCAGTATTTT
CDR3aa: CASSPNPGDTQYF

j_gene: TRBJ2-7
abundance: NA
v_gene: TRBV2
d_gene: NA
CDR3nt: TGTGCCAGCAATCCCGGACGGCTCTACGAGCAGTACTTC
CDR3aa: CASNPGRLYEQYF

j_gene: TRBJ2-3
abundance: NA
v_gene: TRBV7-2
d_gene: NA
CDR3nt: TGTGCCAGCAGCTTTGGCCCGACTACGGGGACAGATACGCAGTATTTT
CDR3aa: CASSFGPTTGTDTQYF

j_gene: TRBJ2-1
abundance: NA
v_gene: TRBV5-1
d_gene: NA
CDR3nt: TGCGCCAGCAGCTTGTCCTTCCAAGGCAATGAGCAGTTCTTC
CDR3aa: CASSLSFQGNEQFF

j_gene: TRBJ2-7
abundance: NA
v_gene: TRBV6-1
d_gene: NA
CDR3nt: TGTGCCAGCAGTGTTAGCGCCTCCTACGAGCAGTACTTC
CDR3aa: CASSVSASYEQYF

j_gene: TRBJ1-4
abundance: NA
v_gene: TRBV7-2
d_gene: TRBD1
CDR3nt: TGTGCCAGCAGCCAATCGACAGGGGCGGGTGAAAAACTGTTTTTT
CDR3aa: CASSQSTGAGEKLFF

j_gene: TRBJ1-2
abundance: NA
v_gene: TRBV15
d_gene: TRBD1
CDR3nt: TGTGCCACCAGCAGAGCGACAGGGGTCTTTAACTATGGCTACACCTTC
CDR3aa: CATSRATGVFNYGYTF